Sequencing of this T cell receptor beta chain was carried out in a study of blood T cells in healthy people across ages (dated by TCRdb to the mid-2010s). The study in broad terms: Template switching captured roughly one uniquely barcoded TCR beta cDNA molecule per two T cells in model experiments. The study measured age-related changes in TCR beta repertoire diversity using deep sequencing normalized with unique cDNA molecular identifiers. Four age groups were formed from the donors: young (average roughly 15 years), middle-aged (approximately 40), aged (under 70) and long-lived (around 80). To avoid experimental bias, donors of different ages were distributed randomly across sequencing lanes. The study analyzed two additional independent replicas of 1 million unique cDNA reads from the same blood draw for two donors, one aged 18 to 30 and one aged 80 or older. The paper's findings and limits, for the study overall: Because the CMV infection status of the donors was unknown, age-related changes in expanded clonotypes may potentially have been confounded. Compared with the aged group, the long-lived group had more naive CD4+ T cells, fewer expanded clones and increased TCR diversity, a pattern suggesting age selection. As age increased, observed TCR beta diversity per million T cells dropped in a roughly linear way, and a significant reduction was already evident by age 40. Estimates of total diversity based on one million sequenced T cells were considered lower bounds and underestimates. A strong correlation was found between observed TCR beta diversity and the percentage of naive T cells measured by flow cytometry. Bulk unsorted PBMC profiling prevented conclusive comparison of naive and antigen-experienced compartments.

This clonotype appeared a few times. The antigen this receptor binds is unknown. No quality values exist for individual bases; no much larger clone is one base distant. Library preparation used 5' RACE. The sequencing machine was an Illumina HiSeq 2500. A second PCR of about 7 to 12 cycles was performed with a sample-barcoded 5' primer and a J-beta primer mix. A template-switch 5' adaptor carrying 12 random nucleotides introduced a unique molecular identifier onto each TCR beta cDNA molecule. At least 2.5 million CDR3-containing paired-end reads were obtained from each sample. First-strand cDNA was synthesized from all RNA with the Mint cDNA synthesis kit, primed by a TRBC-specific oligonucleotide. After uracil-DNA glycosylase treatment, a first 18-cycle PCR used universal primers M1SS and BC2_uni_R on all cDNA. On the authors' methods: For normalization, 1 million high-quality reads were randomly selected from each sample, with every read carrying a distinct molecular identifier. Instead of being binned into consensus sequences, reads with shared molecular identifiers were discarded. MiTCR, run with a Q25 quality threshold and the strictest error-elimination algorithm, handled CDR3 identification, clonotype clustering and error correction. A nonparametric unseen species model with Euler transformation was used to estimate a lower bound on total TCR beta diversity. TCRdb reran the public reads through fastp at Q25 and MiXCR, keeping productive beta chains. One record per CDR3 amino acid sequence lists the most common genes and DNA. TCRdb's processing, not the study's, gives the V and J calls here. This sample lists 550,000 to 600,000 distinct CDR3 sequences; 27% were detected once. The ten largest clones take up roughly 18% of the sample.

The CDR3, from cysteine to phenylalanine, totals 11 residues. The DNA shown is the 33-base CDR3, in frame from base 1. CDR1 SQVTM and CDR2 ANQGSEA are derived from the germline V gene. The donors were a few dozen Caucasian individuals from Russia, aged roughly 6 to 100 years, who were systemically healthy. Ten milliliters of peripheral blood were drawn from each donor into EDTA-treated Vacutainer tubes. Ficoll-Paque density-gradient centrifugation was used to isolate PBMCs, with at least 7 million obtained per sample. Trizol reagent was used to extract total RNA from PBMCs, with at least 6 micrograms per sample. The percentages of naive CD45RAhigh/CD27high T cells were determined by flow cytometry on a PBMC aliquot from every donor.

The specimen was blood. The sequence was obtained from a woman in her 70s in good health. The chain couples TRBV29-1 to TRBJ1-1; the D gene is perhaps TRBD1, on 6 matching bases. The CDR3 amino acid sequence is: CGDPGGYEAFF. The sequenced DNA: TGCGGCGACCCGGGGGGCTATGAAGCTTTCTTT.